The 24 T cell receptor beta chains given below trace back to one sample, sequenced in a study of T cell responses to AZD1222 COVID-19 vaccine. TCRdb keeps only in-frame clones here, not all; method: immunoSEQ multiplex PCR. The sample yields more than 100,000 clones, around 90% seen once. Sample: peripheral blood, taken on day 0 of AZD1222 vaccination. The receptors originated from an adult in good health.

This clone was counted only a few times. The rearrangement links TRBV5-6 to TRBJ1-2; D perhaps matches TRBD1 (6 bases). The V end lost 2 bases, the J end lost 2 bases, and 13 bases lay between the germline ends. The CDR3 has 15 amino acids. Germline loops: CDR1 SGHDT, CDR2 YYEEEE. The chain's CDR3 is CASSFGPQGNYGYTF. CDR3 bases: TGTGCCAGCAGCTTCGGGCCTCAGGGGAACTATGGCTACACCTTC.

This clone was picked up a small number of times. This sequence joins TRBV4-1 and TRBJ1-2, with unresolved D. Germline CDR1 is MGHRA and CDR2 is YSYEKL. The ends were cut back, 1 base at V and 6 bases at J, with 9 bases in the middle. The CDR3 totals 13 residues. For the CDR3, the DNA is TGCGCCAGCAGCCAAGGGGAAGTCCATGGCTACACCTTC. Translated: CASSQGEVHGYTF.

This chain connects TRBV5-5 to TRBJ2-7; D ambiguous. V dropped 4 bases and J dropped 0 bases, with 8 bases sitting between them. The germline V gene encodes CDR1 SGHKS and CDR2 YYEKEE (reference sequence). The CDR3 has 13 residues. The CDR3 bases are TGTGCCAGCAGCCCTCTTGCCTCCTACGAGCAGTACTTC. This sequence encodes CASSPLASYEQYF.

The chain carries TRBV15 and TRBJ1-1; D might be TRBD1 (6 bases). Trimming left V 6 bases short and J 2 bases short, with 28 bases between. The CDR3 is 19 amino acids. Looked up from germline, CDR1 is LNHNV and CDR2 is YYDKDF (reference sequence). The DNA of the CDR3 is TGTGCCACCAGGACACGAGATTTACAGGGAAATTACCGAAACACTGAAGCTTTCTTT. Residues: CATRTRDLQGNYRNTEAFF.

V gene TRBV7-2 combines with J gene TRBJ2-5, with D unclear. CDR1 and CDR2 (germline): SGHTA, FQGNSA. Trimming pared 2 bases from V and 1 base from J, leaving 5 bases between. This CDR3 has 13 residues. CDR3 bases: TGTGCCAGCAGCTTATCGCGCCAAGAGACCCAGTACTTC. It specifies CASSLSRQETQYF.

In DNA, the CDR3 is TGTGCCGGTACCCGAATAGGGGGAGAGAACACTGAAGCTTTCTTT. This translates into CAGTRIGGENTEAFF. V is TRBV6-5 and J is TRBJ1-1; perhaps TRBD1 as D (6 bases). CDR1 is MNHEY and CDR2 is SVGAGI in the germline V gene. The CDR3 is 15 amino acids. V lost 11 bases, J lost 1 base, and 20 bases lay in between.

The rearrangement uses TRBV5-5 and TRBJ2-3; D ambiguous. The CDR3 is 14 residues long. Per the germline V gene, CDR1 is SGHKS and CDR2 is YYEKEE (reference sequence). Trimming took 4 bases from V and 4 from J, leaving 13 bases between them. CDR3 loop: CASSPWWAADTQYF. For the CDR3, the DNA is TGTGCCAGCAGCCCATGGTGGGCCGCAGATACGCAGTATTTT.

This chain connects TRBV4-2 to TRBJ1-3; D possibly corresponds to TRBD1 (5 bases). This CDR3 is 15 amino acids long. V was cut by 3 bases and J by 2 bases, with 11 bases left in between. Germline assignment: CDR1 LGHNA and CDR2 YNFKEQ. CDR3 DNA sequence: TGTGCCAGCAGCCAGGGTGGGGGTGCTGGAAACACCATATATTTT. Encoded protein: CASSQGGGAGNTIYF.

In its sample, this clone was seen a few times. The CDR3 bases are TGTGCCACCGGAAGGGGCCAGGGCCTTAGCTATGGCTACACCTTC. This encodes CATGRGQGLSYGYTF. The chain recombines TRBV19 with TRBJ1-2; TRBD1 is a possible D gene (5 bases). The germline gives CDR1 LNHDA, CDR2 SQIVND (reference sequence). The CDR3 is made up of 15 amino acids. The V end was cut by 10 bases, the J end by 4 bases, with 22 bases between.

The DNA of the CDR3 is TGCGCCAGCAGCTTGTCAGGGGACTATGGCTACACCTTC. Protein product: CASSLSGDYGYTF. V gene TRBV5-1 combines with J gene TRBJ1-2; possible D gene TRBD1, 6 bases. The CDR3 has 13 residues. CDR1 is SGHRS, CDR2 YFSETQ, per germline. V was clipped by 1 base and J by 3 bases, with 7 bases between them.

This chain uses TRBV7-2 with TRBJ2-5; 9 bases fit TRBD2. The CDR3 spans 16 residues. Germline values: CDR1 SGHTA, CDR2 FQGNSA. V dropped 5 bases and J dropped 4; count of bases not matched to a gene: 11. In DNA form, the CDR3 reads TGTGCCAGCAGCCCGGGGTCGAGCGGGGGGCCAGAGACCCAGTACTTC. Translated: CASSPGSSGGPETQYF.

The chain is built from TRBV2 and TRBJ1-3; no clear D gene. Trimming left V 8 bases short and J 2 bases short, with 16 bases between. From germline, CDR1 is SNHLY and CDR2 FYNNEI. This CDR3 spans 15 amino acids. Here the CDR3 reads CASLRSISTGNTIYF. The CDR3 DNA follows: TGTGCCAGCCTTCGAAGCATCTCAACTGGAAACACCATATATTTT.

This chain links TRBV11-2 with TRBJ2-7; TRBD2 aligns across 8 bases. The CDR3 is 12 residues long. The V segment lost 11 bases and the J segment 2 bases; nucleotides outside the gene matches: 5. CDR1 and CDR2 (germline): SGHAT, FQNNGV. In nucleotides, the CDR3 is TGTGCCTCCTCCGGGGGGGCCTACGAGCAGTACTTC. It yields the protein CASSGGAYEQYF. Supplemented by reference TRBV11-2 and TRBJ2-7, the full variable domain reads EAGVAQSPRYKIIEKRQSVAFWCNPISGHATLYWYQQILGQGPKLLIQFQNNGVVDDSQLPKDRFSAERLKGVDSTLKIQPAKLEDSAVYLCASSGGAYEQYFGPGTRLTVT.

V usage is TRBV12-2 and J usage is TRBJ2-3; TRBD2, the table's D call, lacks a check against the DNA. TRBV12-2 is termed a pseudogene. This CDR3 has 19 amino acids. The CDR3 sequence is CASRHGTSGEQSSTDTQYF. CDR3 nucleotide sequence: TGTGCAAGTCGCCATGGGACTAGCGGGGAACAATCTAGCACAGATACGCAGTATTTT.

This chain connects TRBV11-2 to TRBJ2-7; a weak D match, TRBD1 (6 bases). Germline CDR1 reads SGHAT; CDR2 reads FQNNGV. Trimming cost V 1 base and J 0 bases, with 10 bases left between them. This CDR3 has 15 residues. The CDR3 sequence is CASSLAVTGSYEQYF. In DNA, the CDR3 is TGTGCCAGCAGCTTAGCCGTGACAGGCTCCTACGAGCAGTACTTC.

This clone was counted a single time. The genes are TRBV5-5 and TRBJ2-7; D may be TRBD2 (6 bases). The V and J ends lost 0 bases and 3 bases respectively, with 13 bases between them. The germline V gene encodes CDR1 SGHKS and CDR2 YYEKEE (reference sequence). This CDR3 is built from 15 residues. The CDR3 loop is CASSLAGGGNYEQYF. CDR3 DNA sequence: TGTGCCAGCAGCTTGGCCGGGGGAGGAAACTACGAGCAGTACTTC.

CDR3 amino acids: CASSLEFGPQHF. CDR3 coding DNA: TGTGCCAGTAGTTTGGAGTTTGGGCCCCAGCATTTT. J is TRBJ1-5 and V is TRBV19; the D is unclear. This CDR3 spans 12 amino acids. With 5 bases removed from V and 9 bases from J, the gap between germline ends came to 11 bases. In germline, CDR1 is LNHDA, CDR2 SQIVND (reference sequence).

The table lists this clone with a few counts. The rearrangement links TRBV5-8 to TRBJ1-1, with TRBD1 matching over 7 bases. This CDR3 spans 15 amino acids. The germline CDR1 and CDR2 sequences are SGHTS and YDEGEE. V was clipped by 0 bases and J by 6 bases; unmatched bases: 8. CDR3 amino acids: CASSLDPGGMAEAFF. CDR3 coding DNA: TGTGCCAGCAGCTTGGATCCAGGGGGAATGGCTGAAGCTTTCTTT.

The J gene is TRBJ2-7, the V gene TRBV6-1; 10 bases agree with TRBD2. From germline, CDR1 is MNHNS and CDR2 SASEGT. There are 15 residues in the CDR3. V lost 1 base, J lost 5 bases, and 5 bases stayed unmatched. The CDR3: CASSEGLAGGHEQYF. CDR3 coding DNA: TGTGCCAGCAGTGAAGGGTTAGCGGGGGGCCACGAGCAGTACTTC.

The gene calls are TRBV27 and TRBJ2-7, with 11 nucleotides matching TRBD2. CDR1 is MNHEY and CDR2 is SMNVEV in the germline V gene (reference sequence). The CDR3 has 14 residues. Losses at the gene ends were 6 bases for V and 3 bases for J; bases not matched to a gene: 4. The CDR3 nucleotides are TGTGCCAGCAGCCTCGGACTAGCGGGCTACGAGCAGTACTTC. It specifies CASSLGLAGYEQYF.

This chain links TRBV30 with TRBJ2-2; the D is unclear. The V and J ends lost 4 bases and 6 bases respectively, with 12 bases between them. The CDR3 is made up of 13 amino acids. In germline, CDR1 is GTSNPN, CDR2 SVGIG (reference sequence). The CDR3 sequence: CAWTLVDAGELFF. Here the CDR3 DNA reads TGTGCCTGGACCCTGGTTGACGCCGGGGAGCTGTTTTTT.

The chain couples TRBV5-1 to TRBJ1-3; TRBD1 is a possible D gene (5 bases). Trimming left V 0 bases short and J 3 bases short, with 25 bases between. The CDR3 has 20 amino acids. Germline loops: CDR1 SGHRS, CDR2 YFSETQ. The CDR3 DNA follows: TGCGCCAGCAGCTTGGCCCGACAGCCCAGGACCTTGACTATTGGAAACACCATATATTTT. The encoded protein is CASSLARQPRTLTIGNTIYF.

The chain employs TRBV18 and TRBJ1-5; D not certain. This CDR3 has 16 residues. The V end was cut by 3 bases, the J end by 6 bases, with 18 bases between. CDR1 and CDR2 from the germline V gene are KGHSH and LQKENI. The chain's CDR3 is CASSPYAPGSGQPQHF. The CDR3 nucleotides read TGTGCCAGCTCACCCTACGCTCCGGGTTCGGGTCAGCCCCAGCATTTT. Together with reference TRBV18 and TRBJ1-5, the CDR3 gives the full variable domain: NAGVMQNPRHLVRRRGQEARLRCSPMKGHSHVYWYRQLPEEGLKFMVYLQKENIIDESGMPKERFSAEFPKEGPSILRIQQVVRGDSAAYFCASSPYAPGSGQPQHFGDGTRLSIL.

The V and J genes are TRBV4-1 and TRBJ1-1; TRBD1 might be the D (6 bases). The germline CDR1 and CDR2 sequences are MGHRA and YSYEKL. V was cut by 0 bases and J by 4 bases, with 21 bases left in between. The CDR3 contains 18 residues. DNA of the CDR3: TGCGCCAGCAGCCAAGAAGACGGTCTCAGGGGAGTAAGCACTGAAGCTTTCTTT. Its protein is CASSQEDGLRGVSTEAFF.